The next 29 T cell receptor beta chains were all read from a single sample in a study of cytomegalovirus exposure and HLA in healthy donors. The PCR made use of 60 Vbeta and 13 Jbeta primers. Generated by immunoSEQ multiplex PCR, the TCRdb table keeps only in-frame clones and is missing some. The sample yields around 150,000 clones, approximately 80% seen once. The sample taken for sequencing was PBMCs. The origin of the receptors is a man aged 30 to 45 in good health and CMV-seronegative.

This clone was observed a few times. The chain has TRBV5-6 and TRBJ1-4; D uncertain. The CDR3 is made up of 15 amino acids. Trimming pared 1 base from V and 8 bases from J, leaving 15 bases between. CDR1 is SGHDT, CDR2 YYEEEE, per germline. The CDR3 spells CASSLRRGGEEKLFF. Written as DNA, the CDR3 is TGTGCCAGCAGCTTGCGTAGAGGCGGTGAGGAAAAACTGTTTTTT.

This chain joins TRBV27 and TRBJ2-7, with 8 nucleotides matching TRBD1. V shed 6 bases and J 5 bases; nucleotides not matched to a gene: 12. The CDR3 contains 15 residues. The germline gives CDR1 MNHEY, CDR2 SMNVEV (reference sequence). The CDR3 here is CASSSIGQGVHEQYF. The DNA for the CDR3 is TGTGCCAGCAGCTCTATTGGACAGGGTGTCCACGAGCAGTACTTC.

Here the CDR3 reads CASSSPRDRPYEQYF. The CDR3 DNA is TGTGCCAGCAGTTCCCCTCGGGACAGGCCCTACGAGCAGTACTTC. The rearrangement uses TRBV28 and TRBJ2-7; TRBD1 agrees at 8 bases. The CDR3 contains 15 residues. Germline V gene data show CDR1 as MDHEN and CDR2 as SYDVKM. V lost 4 bases and J lost 2; bases outside the gene matches: 7.

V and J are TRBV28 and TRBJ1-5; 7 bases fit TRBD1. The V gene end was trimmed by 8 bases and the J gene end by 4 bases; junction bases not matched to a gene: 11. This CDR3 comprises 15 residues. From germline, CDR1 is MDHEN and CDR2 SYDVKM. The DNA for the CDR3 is TGTGCCAGCGGGACAGCGGGGGCGGGAAATCAGCCCCAGCATTTT. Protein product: CASGTAGAGNQPQHF.

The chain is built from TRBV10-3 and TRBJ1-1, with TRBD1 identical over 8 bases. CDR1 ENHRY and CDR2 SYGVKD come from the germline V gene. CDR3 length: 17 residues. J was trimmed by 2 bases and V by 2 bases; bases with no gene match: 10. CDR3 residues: CAISERLVGQGNTEAFF. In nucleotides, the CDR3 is TGTGCCATCAGTGAGAGGTTAGTAGGACAGGGAAACACTGAAGCTTTCTTT.

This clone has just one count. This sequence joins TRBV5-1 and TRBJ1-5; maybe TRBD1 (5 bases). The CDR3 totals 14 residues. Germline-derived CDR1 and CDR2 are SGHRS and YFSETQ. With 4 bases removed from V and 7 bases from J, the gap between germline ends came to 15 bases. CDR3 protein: CASSREGPGQPQHF. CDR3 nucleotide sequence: TGCGCCAGCAGCCGGGAGGGGCCCGGGCAGCCCCAGCATTTT. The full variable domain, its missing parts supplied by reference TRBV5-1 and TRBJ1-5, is KAGVTQTPRYLIKTRGQQVTLSCSPISGHRSVSWYQQTPGQGLQFLFEYFSETQRNKGNFPGRFSGRQFSNSRSEMNVSTLELGDSALYLCASSREGPGQPQHFGDGTRLSIL.

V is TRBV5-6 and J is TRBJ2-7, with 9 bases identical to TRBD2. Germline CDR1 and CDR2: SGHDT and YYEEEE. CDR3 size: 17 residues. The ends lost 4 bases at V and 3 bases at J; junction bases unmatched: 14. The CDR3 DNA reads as TGTGCCAGCAGCGGCAGACTAGCGGACTCAAAATACTACGAGCAGTACTTC. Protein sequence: CASSGRLADSKYYEQYF. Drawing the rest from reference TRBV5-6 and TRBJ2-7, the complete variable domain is DAGVTQSPTHLIKTRGQQVTLRCSPKSGHDTVSWYQQALGQGPQFIFQYYEEEERQRGNFPDRFSGHQFPNYSSELNVNALLLGDSALYLCASSGRLADSKYYEQYFGPGTRLTVT.

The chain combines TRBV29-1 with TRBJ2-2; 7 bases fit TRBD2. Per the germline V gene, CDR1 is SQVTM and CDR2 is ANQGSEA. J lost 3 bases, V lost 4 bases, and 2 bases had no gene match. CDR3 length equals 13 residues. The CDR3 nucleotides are TGCAGCGTTGTGGCGGGAGACACCGGGGAGCTGTTTTTT. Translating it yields CSVVAGDTGELFF.

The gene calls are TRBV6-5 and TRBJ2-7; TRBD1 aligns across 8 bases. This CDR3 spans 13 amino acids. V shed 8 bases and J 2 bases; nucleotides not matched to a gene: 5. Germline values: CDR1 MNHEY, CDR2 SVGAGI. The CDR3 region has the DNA TGTGCCAGCCGGGACAGGCGTACCTACGAGCAGTACTTC. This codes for CASRDRRTYEQYF.

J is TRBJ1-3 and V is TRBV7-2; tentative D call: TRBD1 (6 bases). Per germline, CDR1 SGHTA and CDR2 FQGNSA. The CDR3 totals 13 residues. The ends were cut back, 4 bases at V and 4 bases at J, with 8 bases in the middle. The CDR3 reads CASSSGQGNTIYF. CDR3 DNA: TGTGCCAGCAGCTCCGGACAGGGAAACACCATATATTTT.

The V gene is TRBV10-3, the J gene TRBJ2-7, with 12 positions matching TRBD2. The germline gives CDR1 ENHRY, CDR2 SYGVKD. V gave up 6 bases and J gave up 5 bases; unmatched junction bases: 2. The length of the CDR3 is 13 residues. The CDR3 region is CAIRLAGGDEQYF. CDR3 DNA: TGTGCCATCAGACTAGCGGGAGGTGACGAGCAGTACTTC.

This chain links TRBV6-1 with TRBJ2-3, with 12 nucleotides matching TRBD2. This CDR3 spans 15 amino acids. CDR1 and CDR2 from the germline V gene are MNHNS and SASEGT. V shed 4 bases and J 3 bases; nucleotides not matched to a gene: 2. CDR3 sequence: CASSVGLAGTDTQYF. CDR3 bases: TGTGCCAGCAGTGTCGGACTAGCGGGGACAGATACGCAGTATTTT.

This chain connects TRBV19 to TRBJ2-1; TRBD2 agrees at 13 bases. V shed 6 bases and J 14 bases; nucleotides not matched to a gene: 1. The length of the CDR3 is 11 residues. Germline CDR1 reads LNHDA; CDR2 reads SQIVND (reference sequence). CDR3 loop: CASRLAGGEFF. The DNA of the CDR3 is TGTGCCAGTAGACTAGCGGGAGGGGAGTTCTTC.

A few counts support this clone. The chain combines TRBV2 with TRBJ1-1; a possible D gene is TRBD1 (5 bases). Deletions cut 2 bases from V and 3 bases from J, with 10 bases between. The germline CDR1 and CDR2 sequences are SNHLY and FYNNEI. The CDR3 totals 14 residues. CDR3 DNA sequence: TGTGCCAGCAGTGAAATGGGGGAGGACACTGAAGCTTTCTTT. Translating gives CASSEMGEDTEAFF. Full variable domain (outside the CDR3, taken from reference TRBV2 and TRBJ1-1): EPEVTQTPSHQVTQMGQEVILRCVPISNHLYFYWYRQILGQKVEFLVSFYNNEISEKSEIFDDQFSVERPDGSNFTLKIRSTKLEDSAMYFCASSEMGEDTEAFFGQGTRLTVV.

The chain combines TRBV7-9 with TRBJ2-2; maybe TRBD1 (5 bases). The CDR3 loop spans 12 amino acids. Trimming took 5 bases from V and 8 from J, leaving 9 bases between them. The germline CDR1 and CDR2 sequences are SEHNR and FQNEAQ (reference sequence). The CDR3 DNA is TGTGCCAGCAGCCAAGGGGCGGGGGAGCTGTTTTTT. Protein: CASSQGAGELFF.

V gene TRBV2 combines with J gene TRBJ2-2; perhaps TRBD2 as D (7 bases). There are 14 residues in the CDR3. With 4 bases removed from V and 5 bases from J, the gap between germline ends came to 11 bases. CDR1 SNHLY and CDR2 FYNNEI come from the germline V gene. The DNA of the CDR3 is TGTGCCAGCAGTGTAGGGAGGGGGACCGGGGAGCTGTTTTTT. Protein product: CASSVGRGTGELFF. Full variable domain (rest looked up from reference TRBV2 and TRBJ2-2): EPEVTQTPSHQVTQMGQEVILRCVPISNHLYFYWYRQILGQKVEFLVSFYNNEISEKSEIFDDQFSVERPDGSNFTLKIRSTKLEDSAMYFCASSVGRGTGELFFGEGSRLTVL.

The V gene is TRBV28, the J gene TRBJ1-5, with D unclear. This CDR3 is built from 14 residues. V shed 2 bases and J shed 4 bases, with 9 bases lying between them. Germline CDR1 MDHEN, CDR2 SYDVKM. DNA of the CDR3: TGTGCCAGCAGTTTACGGGAGTGGAATCAGCCCCAGCATTTT. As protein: CASSLREWNQPQHF.

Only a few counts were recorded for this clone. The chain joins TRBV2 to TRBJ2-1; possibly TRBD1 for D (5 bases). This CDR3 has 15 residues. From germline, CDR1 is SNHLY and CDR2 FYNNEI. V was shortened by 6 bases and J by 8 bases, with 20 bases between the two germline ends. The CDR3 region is CASRLRQRSSDEQFF. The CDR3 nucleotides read TGTGCCAGCAGGCTCAGACAGAGGAGCAGCGATGAGCAGTTCTTC. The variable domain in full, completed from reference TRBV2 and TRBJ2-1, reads EPEVTQTPSHQVTQMGQEVILRCVPISNHLYFYWYRQILGQKVEFLVSFYNNEISEKSEIFDDQFSVERPDGSNFTLKIRSTKLEDSAMYFCASRLRQRSSDEQFFGPGTRLTVL.

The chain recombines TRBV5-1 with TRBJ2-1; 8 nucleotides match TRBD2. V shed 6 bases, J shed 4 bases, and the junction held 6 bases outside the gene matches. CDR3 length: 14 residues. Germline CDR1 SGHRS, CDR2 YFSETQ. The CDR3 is CASNLAGLYNEQFF. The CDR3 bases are TGCGCCAGCAACCTAGCGGGCTTATACAATGAGCAGTTCTTC.

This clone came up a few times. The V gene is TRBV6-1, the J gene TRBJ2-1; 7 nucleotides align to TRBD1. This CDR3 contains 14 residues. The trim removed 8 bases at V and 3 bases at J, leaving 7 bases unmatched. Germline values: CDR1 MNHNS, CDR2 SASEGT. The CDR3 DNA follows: TGTGCCAGCCAAGACAGGGTCTTCTACAATGAGCAGTTCTTC. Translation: CASQDRVFYNEQFF.

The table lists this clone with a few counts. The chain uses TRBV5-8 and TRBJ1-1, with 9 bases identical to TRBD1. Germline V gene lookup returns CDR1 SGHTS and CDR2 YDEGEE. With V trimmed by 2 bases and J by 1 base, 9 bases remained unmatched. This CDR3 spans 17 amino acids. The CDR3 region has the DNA TGTGCCAGCAGCTTACACCACAGGGGGCGCGGGAACACTGAAGCTTTCTTT. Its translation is CASSLHHRGRGNTEAFF.

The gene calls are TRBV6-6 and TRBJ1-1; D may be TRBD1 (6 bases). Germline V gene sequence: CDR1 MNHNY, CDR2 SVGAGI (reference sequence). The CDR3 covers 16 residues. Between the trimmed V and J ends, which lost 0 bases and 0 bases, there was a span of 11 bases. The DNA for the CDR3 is TGTGCCAGCAGTTACTCGGGACAAGCAATGAACACTGAAGCTTTCTTT. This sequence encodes CASSYSGQAMNTEAFF.

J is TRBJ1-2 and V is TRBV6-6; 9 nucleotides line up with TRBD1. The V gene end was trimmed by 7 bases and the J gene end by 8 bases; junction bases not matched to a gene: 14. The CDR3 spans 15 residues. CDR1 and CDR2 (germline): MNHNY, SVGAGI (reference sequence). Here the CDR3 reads CASTESRTGVNGYTF. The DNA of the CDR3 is TGTGCCAGCACCGAATCGCGGACAGGGGTTAACGGCTACACCTTC.

In DNA, the CDR3 is TGTGCCAGCAGCTTGGGAAGTCAAGGGGGTTGGGAGACCCAGTACTTC. Its protein is CASSLGSQGGWETQYF. V usage is TRBV5-5 and J usage is TRBJ2-5, with D perhaps TRBD1 (6 bases). CDR3 length: 16 residues. Germline V gives CDR1 SGHKS, CDR2 YYEKEE (reference sequence). Trimming shortened V by 0 bases and J by 5 bases, and 17 bases separated the two germline ends.

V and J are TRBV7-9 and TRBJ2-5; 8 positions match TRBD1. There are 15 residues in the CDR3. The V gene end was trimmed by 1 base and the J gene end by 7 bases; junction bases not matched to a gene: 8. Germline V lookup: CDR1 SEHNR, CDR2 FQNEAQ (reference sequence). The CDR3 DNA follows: TGTGCCAGCAGCTTAGGACAGGGGTTAGGTGGGACCCAGTACTTC. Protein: CASSLGQGLGGTQYF. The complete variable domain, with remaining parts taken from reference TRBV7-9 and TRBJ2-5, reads DTGVSQNPRHKITKRGQNVTFRCDPISEHNRLYWYRQTLGQGPEFLTYFQNEAQLEKSRLLSDRFSAERPKGSFSTLEIQRTEQGDSAMYLCASSLGQGLGGTQYFGPGTRLLVL.

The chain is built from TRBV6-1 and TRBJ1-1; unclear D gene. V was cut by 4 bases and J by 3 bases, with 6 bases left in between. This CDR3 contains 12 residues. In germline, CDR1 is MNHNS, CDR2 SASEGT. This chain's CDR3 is CASSVPDTEAFF. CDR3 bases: TGTGCCAGCAGTGTTCCGGACACTGAAGCTTTCTTT.

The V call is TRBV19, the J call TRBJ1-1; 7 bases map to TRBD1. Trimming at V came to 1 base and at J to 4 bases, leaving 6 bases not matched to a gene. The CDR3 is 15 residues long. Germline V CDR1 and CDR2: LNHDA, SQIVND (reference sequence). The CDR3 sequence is CASSIGTGLGTEAFF. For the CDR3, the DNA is TGTGCCAGTAGTATAGGGACAGGCTTAGGCACTGAAGCTTTCTTT.

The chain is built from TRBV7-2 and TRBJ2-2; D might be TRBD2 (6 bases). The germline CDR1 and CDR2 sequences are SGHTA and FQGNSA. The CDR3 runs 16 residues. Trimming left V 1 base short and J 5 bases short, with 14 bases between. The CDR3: CASSLVPGGGTGELFF. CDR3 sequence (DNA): TGTGCCAGCAGCTTAGTCCCCGGGGGTGGGACCGGGGAGCTGTTTTTT.

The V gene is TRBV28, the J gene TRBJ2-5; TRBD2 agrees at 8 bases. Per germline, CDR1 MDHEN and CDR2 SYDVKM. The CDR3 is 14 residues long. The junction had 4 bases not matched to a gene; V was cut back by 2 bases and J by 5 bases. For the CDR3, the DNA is TGTGCCAGCAGTTTAGCCGGGAGGGAGGAGACCCAGTACTTC. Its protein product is CASSLAGREETQYF.